The 7 T cell receptor beta chains presented below share a single source sample, sequenced in a study of blood T cells in healthy people across ages. Then a second PCR, running about 7 to 11 cycles, was carried out with a sample-barcoded 5' primer and a J-beta primer mix. MiXCR, applied by TCRdb to the 5' RACE reads, yields one record per CDR3 protein. The sample has over 950,000 distinct CDR3 sequences, more than 30% seen once. Sequencing was done on a sample of blood. Every receptor here comes from a man aged 18 to 35 in good health.

The V and J genes are TRBV6-5 and TRBJ1-1, with TRBD1 matching 9 bases. The CDR3 runs 18 residues. Germline CDR1 reads MNHEY; CDR2 reads SVGAGI. J gave up 0 bases and V 2 bases, and 10 bases lay outside the gene matches. The CDR3 coding sequence is TGTGCCAGCAGTTACACACCTCCGGGACAGGGCATGAACACTGAAGCTTTCTTT. This translates into CASSYTPPGQGMNTEAFF.

In this sample, this clonotype turned up a few times. This chain connects TRBV5-1 to TRBJ2-3, with D unresolved. Germline V gives CDR1 SGHRS, CDR2 YFSETQ. Trimming took off 0 bases at V and 5 bases at J, with 7 bases between the two ends. This CDR3 comprises 13 residues. This chain's CDR3 is CASSLDLEDTQYF. DNA of the CDR3: TGCGCCAGCAGCTTGGACCTGGAAGATACGCAGTATTTT.

The chain is built from TRBV4-1 and TRBJ2-3; 15 positions match TRBD2. V gave up 4 bases and J gave up 4 bases; unmatched junction bases: 9. This CDR3 is 18 amino acids long. Germline V CDR1 and CDR2: MGHRA, YSYEKL. The CDR3 region is CASSPRTSGGAVADTQYF. Written as DNA, the CDR3 is TGCGCCAGCAGCCCCCGGACTAGCGGGGGGGCTGTCGCAGATACGCAGTATTTT.

The CDR3 region has the DNA TGTGCCAGCTCAACCCGACAGGGTGGAGCTGAAGCTTTCTTT. It specifies CASSTRQGGAEAFF. V gene TRBV18 combines with J gene TRBJ1-1; TRBD1 matches at 7 bases. Trimming took 5 bases from V and 6 from J; bases not matched to a gene: 9. Germline V gives CDR1 KGHSH, CDR2 LQKENI. The CDR3 extends over 14 amino acids.

This clonotype was seen a few times. The CDR3 reads CASSIAGGSSVAQHF. In DNA form, the CDR3 reads TGTGCCAGCAGTATCGCAGGGGGCTCTAGTGTGGCCCAGCATTTT. This chain joins TRBV6-2 or TRBV6-3 and TRBJ1-5, with TRBD1 matching over 8 bases. Germline CDR1 is MNHEY and CDR2 is SVGEGT. CDR3 length: 15 residues. V shed 5 bases and J 11 bases; nucleotides not matched to a gene: 14.

The chain combines TRBV6-2 or TRBV6-3 with TRBJ1-1; 8 nucleotides line up with TRBD1. V lost 2 bases to trimming and J lost 1 base; unmatched junction nucleotides: 6. The CDR3 is 16 amino acids. CDR1 and CDR2 (germline): MNHEY, SVGEGT. CDR3 in amino acids: CASSYPRTGRNTEAFF. In DNA form, the CDR3 reads TGTGCCAGCAGTTACCCCCGGACAGGGCGGAACACTGAAGCTTTCTTT.

The rearrangement links TRBV27 to TRBJ1-5; 7 positions agree with TRBD1. Unmatched junction bases numbered 24, after V lost 4 bases and J lost 6 bases. The CDR3 has 20 residues. In germline, CDR1 is MNHEY, CDR2 SMNVEV (reference sequence). CDR3 protein: CASSSQLLTGKDIESQPQHF. In nucleotides, the CDR3 is TGTGCCAGCAGTTCCCAGCTTTTGACAGGGAAAGACATCGAGAGTCAGCCCCAGCATTTT.